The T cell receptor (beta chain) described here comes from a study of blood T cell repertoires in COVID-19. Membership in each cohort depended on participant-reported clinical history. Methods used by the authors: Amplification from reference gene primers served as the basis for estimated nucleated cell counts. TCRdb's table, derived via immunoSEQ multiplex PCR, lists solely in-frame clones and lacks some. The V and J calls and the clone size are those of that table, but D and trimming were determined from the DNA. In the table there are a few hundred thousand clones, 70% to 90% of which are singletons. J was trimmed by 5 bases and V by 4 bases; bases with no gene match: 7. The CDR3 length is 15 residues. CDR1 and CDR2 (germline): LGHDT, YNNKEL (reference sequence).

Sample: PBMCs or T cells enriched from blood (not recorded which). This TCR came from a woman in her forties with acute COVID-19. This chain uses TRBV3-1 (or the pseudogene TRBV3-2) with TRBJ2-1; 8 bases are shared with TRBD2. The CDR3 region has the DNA TGTGCCAGCAGCCCCGGGACTAGACGTAACAATGAGCAGTTCTTC. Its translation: CASSPGTRRNNEQFF.